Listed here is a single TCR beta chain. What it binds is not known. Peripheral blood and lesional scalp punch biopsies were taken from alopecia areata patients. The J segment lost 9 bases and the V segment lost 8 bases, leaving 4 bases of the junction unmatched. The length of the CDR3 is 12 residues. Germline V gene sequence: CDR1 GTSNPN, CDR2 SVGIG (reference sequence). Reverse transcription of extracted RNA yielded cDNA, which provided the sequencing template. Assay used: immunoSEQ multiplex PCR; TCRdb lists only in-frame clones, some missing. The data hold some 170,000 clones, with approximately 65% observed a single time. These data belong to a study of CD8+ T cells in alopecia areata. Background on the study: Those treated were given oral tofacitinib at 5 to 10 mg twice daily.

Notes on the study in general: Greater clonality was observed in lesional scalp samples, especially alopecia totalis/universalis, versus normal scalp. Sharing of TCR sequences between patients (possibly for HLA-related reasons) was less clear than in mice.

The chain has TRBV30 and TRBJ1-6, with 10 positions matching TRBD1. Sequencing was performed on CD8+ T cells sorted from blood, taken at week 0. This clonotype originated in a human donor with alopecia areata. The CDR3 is CAGQGVRSPLHF. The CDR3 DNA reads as TGTGCCGGACAGGGGGTGCGTTCACCCCTCCACTTT.